These 13 T cell receptor beta chains came from one sample sequenced in a study of blood T cell repertoires in COVID-19. Assay used: immunoSEQ multiplex PCR; TCRdb lists only in-frame clones, some missing. The sample holds around 190,000 clones, roughly 84% seen once. Sequenced input: peripheral blood. These receptors all come from a human donor in a cohort sampled during active COVID-19.

The chain carries TRBV27 and TRBJ1-4; 9 nucleotides agree with TRBD1. Germline V lookup: CDR1 MNHEY, CDR2 SMNVEV (reference sequence). This CDR3 region has 17 residues. The J segment lost 0 bases and the V segment lost 6 bases, leaving 8 bases of the junction unmatched. Written as DNA, the CDR3 is TGTGCCAGCAGGCCGACAGGGGGGATTGCAACTAATGAAAAACTGTTTTTT. Protein sequence: CASRPTGGIATNEKLFF.

This clone was recorded once. The chain recombines TRBV24-1 with TRBJ2-1; perhaps TRBD2 as D (6 bases). The CDR3 consists of 15 residues. The V gene lost 4 bases and the J gene lost 8 bases, with 17 bases spanning the gap. Germline V lookup: CDR1 KGHDR, CDR2 SFDVKD. The CDR3 nucleotides read TGTGCCACCAGTGACCCGACTAGGCCCGGCGATGAGCAGTTCTTC. This codes for CATSDPTRPGDEQFF.

This clone was recorded at least ten times. This sequence joins TRBV4-2 and TRBJ2-7; D gene uncertain. Germline lookup yields CDR1 LGHNA and CDR2 YNFKEQ. The CDR3 is 15 residues long. V was cut by 0 bases and J by 4 bases, with 13 bases left in between. For the CDR3, the DNA is TGTGCCAGCAGCCAAGATGACTCCGAAGCGTACGAGCAGTACTTC. Translation gives CASSQDDSEAYEQYF.

This chain joins TRBV18 and TRBJ1-5; the D gene is possibly TRBD1 (5 bases). CDR1 KGHSH and CDR2 LQKENI come from the germline V gene. V lost 6 bases and J 5 bases, leaving 11 bases between the germline ends. This CDR3 is 13 amino acids long. The CDR3 DNA reads TGTGCCAGCTCGCCTGGCAGGGATCAGCCCCAGCATTTT. This gives the protein CASSPGRDQPQHF.

This clone was counted only a few times. The gene calls are TRBV5-4 and TRBJ2-2; TRBD2 matches 12 bases. In germline, CDR1 is SGHNT, CDR2 YYREEE (reference sequence). The CDR3 covers 15 residues. The V segment lost 5 bases and the J segment 5 bases; nucleotides outside the gene matches: 4. DNA for the CDR3: TGTGCCAGCAGTCAGACTAGCGGGAGTACCGGGGAGCTGTTTTTT. Translating gives CASSQTSGSTGELFF. The full variable domain, rest sourced from reference TRBV5-4 and TRBJ2-2, is ETGVTQSPTHLIKTRGQQVTLRCSSQSGHNTVSWYQQALGQGPQFIFQYYREEENGRGNFPPRFSGLQFPNYSSELNVNALELDDSALYLCASSQTSGSTGELFFGEGSRLTVL.

The rearrangement joins TRBV28 to TRBJ2-7, with 7 bases fitting TRBD1. Germline V gene sequence: CDR1 MDHEN, CDR2 SYDVKM. This CDR3 is 17 amino acids long. The ends lost 4 bases at V and 2 bases at J; junction bases unmatched: 14. In DNA, the CDR3 is TGTGCCAGCAGTTCCGGAATGACAGGGCAAAACCCCTACGAGCAGTACTTC. Amino acid sequence: CASSSGMTGQNPYEQYF.

The chain recombines TRBV28 with TRBJ1-1; 9 positions match TRBD1. Germline trimming cut 6 bases from V and 3 bases from J; bases unmatched to any gene: 8. The germline CDR1 and CDR2 sequences are MDHEN and SYDVKM. This CDR3 is 15 amino acids long. As DNA, the CDR3 is TGTGCCAGCAGGGGACAGGGACTTCTTGACACTGAAGCTTTCTTT. Its translation is CASRGQGLLDTEAFF.

V usage is TRBV5-1 and J usage is TRBJ2-6, with 7 bases matching TRBD1. Looked up from germline, CDR1 is SGHRS and CDR2 is YFSETQ. V lost 1 base and J lost 1; bases outside the gene matches: 8. This CDR3 comprises 18 residues. The CDR3: CASSLFGTVYSGANVLTF. CDR3 in DNA: TGCGCCAGCAGCTTGTTTGGGACAGTTTATTCTGGGGCCAACGTCCTGACTTTC.

V gene TRBV7-2 combines with J gene TRBJ1-2, with TRBD1 matching over 8 bases. The CDR3 covers 14 residues. V lost 4 bases and J lost 5; bases outside the gene matches: 6. Per germline, CDR1 SGHTA and CDR2 FQGNSA. CDR3 bases: TGTGCCAGCAGCTCAGGGGACAGGTCATATGGCTACACCTTC. Translation gives CASSSGDRSYGYTF.

The V and J genes are TRBV6-5 and TRBJ2-2; 7 bases fit TRBD2. CDR3 length equals 15 residues. After removal of 2 bases from V and 4 bases from J, the junction contained 4 bases not matched to a gene. CDR1 and CDR2 from the germline V gene are MNHEY and SVGAGI. CDR3 sequence reads: CASSYALASTGELFF. In nucleotides, the CDR3 is TGTGCCAGCAGTTACGCACTAGCGTCCACCGGGGAGCTGTTTTTT.

The J gene is TRBJ2-7, the V gene TRBV7-2; 8 positions match TRBD1. CDR1 and CDR2 (germline): SGHTA, FQGNSA. Trimming cost V 0 bases and J 6 bases; bases outside gene matches: 10. CDR3 length: 16 residues. Here the CDR3 reads CASSLAGGTGKSEQYF. CDR3 nucleotide sequence: TGTGCCAGCAGCTTAGCTGGTGGGACAGGAAAGAGCGAGCAGTACTTC.

The rearrangement uses TRBV3-1 (or the pseudogene TRBV3-2) and TRBJ2-2, with D perhaps TRBD1 (6 bases). Germline V lookup: CDR1 LGHDT, CDR2 YNNKEL (reference sequence). CDR3 length: 16 amino acids. V was clipped by 4 bases and J by 2 bases, with 14 bases between them. The CDR3 sequence is CASSPEGQINTGELFF. The CDR3 DNA is TGTGCCAGCAGCCCCGAGGGACAAATTAACACCGGGGAGCTGTTTTTT.

The V and J genes are TRBV10-1 and TRBJ1-1, with a weak D call TRBD1 (6 bases). Germline V gives CDR1 WNHNN, CDR2 SYGVQD (reference sequence). The CDR3 sequence is 13 residues long. Trimming cost V 6 bases and J 7 bases, with 15 bases left between them. DNA of the CDR3: TGCGCCAGCAGGAGGACAGTTGACGGTGAAGCTTTCTTT. Protein sequence: CASRRTVDGEAFF.